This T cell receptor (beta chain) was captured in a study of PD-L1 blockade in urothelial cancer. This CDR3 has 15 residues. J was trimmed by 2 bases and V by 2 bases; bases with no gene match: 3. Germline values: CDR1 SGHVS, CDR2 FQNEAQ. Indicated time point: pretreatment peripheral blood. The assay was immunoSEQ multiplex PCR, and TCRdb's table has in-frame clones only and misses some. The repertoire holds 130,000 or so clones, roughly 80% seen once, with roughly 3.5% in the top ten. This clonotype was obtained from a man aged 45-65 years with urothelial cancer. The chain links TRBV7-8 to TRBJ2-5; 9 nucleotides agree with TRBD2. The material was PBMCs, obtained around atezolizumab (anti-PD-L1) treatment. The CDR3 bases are TGTGCCAGCAGCTTAAGGCTAGCGGGACAAGAGACCCAGTACTTC. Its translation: CASSLRLAGQETQYF.